Listed below are T cell receptor beta chains from one sample, sequenced in a study of regulatory T cells in long-lasting Graves disease. One entry per CDR3 protein, called by TCRdb with MiXCR from the multiplex PCR reads. This table has 300,000 to 500,000 distinct CDR3 sequences, around 21% appearing once. The material was peripheral blood mononuclear cells (PBMCs), obtained when the disease was refractory, from a patient treated with antithyroid drugs. The source of these receptors is a female donor with Graves disease. The CDR3 runs from the conserved cysteine through the conserved F or W. Some rows mark clone size as missing; the rest say once, few, many or name a class of expanded clone.

j_call v_call clone_size cdr3_aa
TRBJ2-4 TRBV6-1 many CASRAGLAGSGNIQYF
TRBJ2-4 TRBV10-3 many CAISEEGLAGRLYF
TRBJ2-2 TRBV5-6 . CAGSLVSTRTSGSGELFF
TRBJ1-2 TRBV6-1 many CASSRDRINYGYTF
TRBJ1-2 TRBV29-1 few CSVPTEGREVYGYTF
TRBJ2-1 TRBV5-1 . CASSAEPGTPDNEQFF
TRBJ1-1 TRBV20-1 few CSAPRRGLLNTEAFF
TRBJ2-7 TRBV4-3 few CASSQLSGSSYEQYF
TRBJ1-4 TRBV9 many CASSVAGYNEKLFF
TRBJ2-1 TRBV20-1 . CSAPPGLAGTTYNEQFF
TRBJ1-2 TRBV9 . CASMGLSGGGYTF
TRBJ2-5 TRBV29-1 . CSDPRGEGETQYF
TRBJ2-7 TRBV20-1 many CSASRGTSSYEQYF
TRBJ2-7 TRBV27 many CASSSMGSEQYF
TRBJ2-7 TRBV28 many CASSPAGQGYEQYF
TRBJ2-7 TRBV10-1 many CASGRGPGGTIYEQYF
TRBJ1-2 TRBV9 many CASSSRRGNYGYTF
TRBJ2-7 TRBV15 few CATSRGTSVYEQYF
TRBJ1-1 TRBV28 many CASRPQDSGTEAFF
TRBJ2-2 TRBV5-1 . CASSFWTGFFTGELFF
TRBJ1-1 TRBV7-9 . CASSSGRTLVNTEAFF
TRBJ1-5 TRBV6-2/TRBV6-3 . CAGIDRGSQPQHF
TRBJ2-2 TRBV2 few CASRKQGATGELFF
TRBJ1-1 TRBV10-3 . CAIGQGTNTEAFF
TRBJ1-5 TRBV12-3/TRBV12-4 many CASSFRSRASIVQPQHF